Listed here is a single T cell receptor (beta chain). Its specific antigen is unknown. Base qualities are not at hand, and no much larger clone is one base apart. Explained via the paper, the time point label denotes: baseline before first vaccination. Samples from vaccinated people were obtained from the UK trials COV001 and COV002, which included a single-blind randomized controlled phase 2/3 trial of AZD1222 (ChAdOx1 nCoV-19) in healthy adults. Trial participant PBMC samples were collected at day 0 and day 28 after the second dose for TCRbeta chain sequencing. This sample stems from a study of T cell responses to AZD1222 COVID-19 vaccine (dated by TCRdb to about 2021). Describing the broader study: AZD1222 recipients whose second dose came at about 4 weeks and those whose second dose came at about 12 weeks were combined into one group, since spike-specific TCR depth and breadth did not differ between the two schedules. A total of about 230 trial participants underwent TCR sequencing, of whom approximately 210 received two doses of AZD1222 and around 25 received two doses of the MenACWY control vaccine. Trial participants were enrolled into age subgroups of 18-55, 56-69 and 70-plus years, which contained approximately 150, 30 and 60 TCR-sequenced participants, respectively.

The investigation overall reported the following: The vaccine-associated CD4 TCRs covered the entire spike protein, and the dominant responses fell in regions 160-218 and 743-854. Participants were mostly white British, with more females than males. The authors suggested clonal diversity may have been underestimated. Because no day 14 peak-response samples were available, repertoires were characterized only after the peak T cell response. After two AZD1222 doses, spike-specific TCR breadth and depth were significantly higher than at day 0 and than in MenACWY recipients. Reportedly, close to half of the unique spike-specific TCRs recognized epitopes lying outside the regions that are mutated in the B.1.351 and B.1.1.7 variants. Only 5 to 7 AZD1222 recipients were SARS-CoV-2 seropositive at baseline, limiting conclusions about previously exposed vaccinees. In the small 56-69-year group, the increase in depth fell short of significance, most likely because of low power.

The germline V gene gives CDR1 as SGHDN and CDR2 as FVKESK. A distance of 5 bases separates the germline ends of V and J, which lose 1 base and 8 bases respectively. The CDR3 numbers 11 residues from cysteine through phenylalanine. Only the CDR3 part of the read is kept: 33 bases, read in frame from the first base. The CDR3 regions of human TCRbeta chains were analyzed by immunosequencing. The study's processing was this. Repertoire TCRs were matched against a reference library of SARS-CoV-2-specific TCRs generated with the MIRA antigen-specificity platform. Breadth was defined as the fraction of unique TCRs that were SARS-CoV-2-associated. Depth was defined as the fraction of total T cells that were SARS-CoV-2-associated. Using the MIRA data, every spike-specific TCR was mapped to the spike region that the TCR reacted to and assigned to either a CD4 or a CD8 class. Log10-transformed breadth and depth values were compared by one-way ANOVA with Sidak's multiple comparisons tests. As stored in TCRdb, this immuneACCESS dataset retains in-frame rearrangements with V and J assigned. A fraction of the clones does not appear; measured against another copy, unresolved V genes explain less than half of the discrepancy, and the remainder lacks a known reason. V, J and clone size are taken as reported in that table, and D and trimming were inferred from the DNA itself. The sample table lists about 150,000 clones, roughly 90% of them with a count of one. Clones ranked in the top ten supply 1.4% to 1.5% of the sample.

The material was peripheral blood, obtained on day 0 of AZD1222 vaccination. The TCR was taken from an adult in good health. The sequence links TRBV14 to TRBJ1-1; the D gene is not confidently resolved. The nucleotides read TGTGCCAGCAGCCAAGGATTAGAAGCTTTCTTT. It encodes CASSQGLEAFF.